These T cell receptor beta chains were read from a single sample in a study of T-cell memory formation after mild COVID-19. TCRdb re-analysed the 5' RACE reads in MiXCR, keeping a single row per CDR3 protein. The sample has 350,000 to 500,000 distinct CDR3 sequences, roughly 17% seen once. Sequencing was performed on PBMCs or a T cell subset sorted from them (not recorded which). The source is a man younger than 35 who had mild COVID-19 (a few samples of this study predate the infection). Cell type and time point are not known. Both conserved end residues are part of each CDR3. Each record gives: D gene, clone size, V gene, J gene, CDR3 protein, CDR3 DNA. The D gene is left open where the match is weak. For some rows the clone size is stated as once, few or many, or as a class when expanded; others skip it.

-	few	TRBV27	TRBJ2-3	CASSLWSSSDTQYF	TGTGCCAGCAGTTTATGGTCCAGCTCAGATACGCAGTATTTT
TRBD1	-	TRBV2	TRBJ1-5	CASSGQGEGPQHF	TGTGCCAGCAGTGGACAGGGGGAAGGGCCCCAGCATTTT
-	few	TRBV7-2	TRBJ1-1	CASSLVGGGNTEAFF	TGTGCCAGCAGCTTAGTTGGGGGAGGGAACACTGAAGCTTTCTTT
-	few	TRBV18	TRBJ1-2	CASSRVGERQAGYTF	TGTGCCAGCTCACGAGTGGGCGAGAGACAGGCTGGCTACACCTTC
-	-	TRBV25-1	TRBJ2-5	CASSESAGPRETQYF	TGTGCCAGCAGTGAATCGGCAGGCCCACGAGAGACCCAGTACTTC
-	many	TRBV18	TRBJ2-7	CASSPGDPYEQYF	TGTGCCAGCTCACCTGGGGACCCCTACGAGCAGTACTTC
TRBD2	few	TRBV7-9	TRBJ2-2	CASSPGLAGGPYTGELFF	TGTGCCAGCAGCCCGGGACTAGCGGGGGGACCTTACACCGGGGAGCTGTTTTTT
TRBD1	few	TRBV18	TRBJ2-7	CASSPGQGINEQYF	TGTGCCAGCTCACCAGGACAGGGGATCAACGAGCAGTACTTC
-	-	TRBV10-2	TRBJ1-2	CASVPDLTLGGYTF	TGCGCCAGTGTCCCGGACCTAACCCTTGGAGGCTACACCTTC
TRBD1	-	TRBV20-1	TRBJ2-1	CSAGTVRFEQFF	TGCAGTGCCGGGACAGTGCGGTTTGAGCAGTTCTTC
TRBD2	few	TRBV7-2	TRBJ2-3	CASRTSGYTDTQYF	TGTGCCAGCAGGACTAGCGGGTACACAGATACGCAGTATTTT
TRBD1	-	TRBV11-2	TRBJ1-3	CASSLRTGLDTIYF	TGTGCCAGCAGCCTCCGGACAGGGTTAGACACCATATATTTT
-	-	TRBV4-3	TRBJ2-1	CASSPRGPSYNEQFF	TGCGCCAGCAGCCCCCGGGGGCCTTCCTACAATGAGCAGTTCTTC
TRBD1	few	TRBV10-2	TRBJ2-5	CASLEAGGVQETQYF	TGCGCCAGCCTAGAGGCAGGGGGAGTCCAAGAGACCCAGTACTTC
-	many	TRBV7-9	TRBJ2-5	CASSQSRETQYF	TGTGCCAGCAGTCAAAGTCGGGAGACCCAGTACTTC
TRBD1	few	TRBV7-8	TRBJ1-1	CASSLVGQGELNTEAFF	TGTGCCAGCAGCTTAGTGGGGCAGGGGGAGCTGAACACTGAAGCTTTCTTT
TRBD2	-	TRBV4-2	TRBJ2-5	CASRKGLEEETQYF	TGTGCCAGCAGAAAGGGACTAGAAGAAGAGACCCAGTACTTC
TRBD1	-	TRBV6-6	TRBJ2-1	CASRRDRGYEQFF	TGTGCCAGCAGGAGGGACAGGGGCTATGAGCAGTTCTTC
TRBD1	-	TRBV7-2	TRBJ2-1	CASSRPGQLLSEQFF	TGTGCCAGCAGCCGACCGGGACAGTTGTTAAGTGAGCAGTTCTTC
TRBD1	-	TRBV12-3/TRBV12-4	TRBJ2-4	CASSLDRFIQYF	TGTGCCAGCAGTCTGGACAGGTTTATTCAGTACTTC
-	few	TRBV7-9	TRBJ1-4	CASSPPGATNEKLFF	TGTGCCAGCAGCCCACCTGGGGCAACTAATGAAAAACTGTTTTTT
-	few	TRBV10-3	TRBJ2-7	CAISPYTYEQYF	TGTGCCATCTCTCCCTACACCTACGAGCAGTACTTC
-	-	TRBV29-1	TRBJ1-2	CSSTGPEGGYTF	TGCAGCAGTACCGGGCCCGAGGGTGGCTACACCTTC
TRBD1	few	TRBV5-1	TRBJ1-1	CASSFGTDTEAFF	TGCGCCAGCAGCTTCGGGACAGACACTGAAGCTTTCTTT
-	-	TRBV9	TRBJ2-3	CASSVGWGSEDTQYF	TGTGCCAGCAGCGTAGGGTGGGGGTCGGAAGATACGCAGTATTTT
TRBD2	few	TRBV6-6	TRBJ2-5	CASSPHGGGGQETQYF	TGTGCCAGCAGTCCGCATGGTGGCGGGGGCCAAGAGACCCAGTACTTC
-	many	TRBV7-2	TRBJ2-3	CASSSRGPDTQYF	TGTGCCAGCAGCAGCCGTGGCCCAGATACGCAGTATTTT
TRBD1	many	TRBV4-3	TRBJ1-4	CASSQTDRGGEKLFF	TGCGCCAGCAGCCAAACTGACAGGGGAGGCGAAAAACTGTTTTTT